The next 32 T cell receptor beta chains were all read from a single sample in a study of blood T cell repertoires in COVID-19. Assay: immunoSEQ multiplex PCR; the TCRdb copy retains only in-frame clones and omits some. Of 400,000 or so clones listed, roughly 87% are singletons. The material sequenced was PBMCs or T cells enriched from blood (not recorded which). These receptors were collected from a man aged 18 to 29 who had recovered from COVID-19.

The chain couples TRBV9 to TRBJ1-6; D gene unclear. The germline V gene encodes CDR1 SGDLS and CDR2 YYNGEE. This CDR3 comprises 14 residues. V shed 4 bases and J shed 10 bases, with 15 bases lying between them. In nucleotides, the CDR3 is TGTGCCAGCAGCCCCCATGTGGAGAGATCACCCCTCCACTTT. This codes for CASSPHVERSPLHF.

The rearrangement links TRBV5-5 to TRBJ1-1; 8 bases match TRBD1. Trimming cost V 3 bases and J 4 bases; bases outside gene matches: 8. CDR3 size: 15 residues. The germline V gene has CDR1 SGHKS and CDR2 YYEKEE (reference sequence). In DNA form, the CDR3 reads TGTGCCAGCAGCTCGCGACAGGGGTCGGCCACTGAAGCTTTCTTT. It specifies CASSSRQGSATEAFF.

As DNA, the CDR3 is TGTGCCAGCTCCGCTAGCGGCTCCTACGAGCAGTACTTC. This sequence encodes CASSASGSYEQYF. The rearrangement joins TRBV18 to TRBJ2-7; 7 bases align to TRBD2. The CDR3 loop spans 13 amino acids. The trim removed 6 bases at V and 0 bases at J, leaving 2 bases unmatched. The germline CDR1 and CDR2 sequences are KGHSH and LQKENI.

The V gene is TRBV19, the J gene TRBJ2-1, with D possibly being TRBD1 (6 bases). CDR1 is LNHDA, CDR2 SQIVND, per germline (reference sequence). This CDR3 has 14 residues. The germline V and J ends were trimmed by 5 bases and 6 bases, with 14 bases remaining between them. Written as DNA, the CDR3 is TGTGCCAGTAGTCCGTTGGACAGTCTCAATGAGCAGTTCTTC. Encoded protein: CASSPLDSLNEQFF.

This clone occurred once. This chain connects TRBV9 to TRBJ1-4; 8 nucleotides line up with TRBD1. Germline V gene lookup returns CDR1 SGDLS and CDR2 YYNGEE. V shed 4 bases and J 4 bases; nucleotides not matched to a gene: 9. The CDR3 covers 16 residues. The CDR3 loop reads CASSPHGQGSNEKLFF. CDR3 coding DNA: TGTGCCAGCAGCCCGCACGGACAGGGCAGTAATGAAAAACTGTTTTTT.

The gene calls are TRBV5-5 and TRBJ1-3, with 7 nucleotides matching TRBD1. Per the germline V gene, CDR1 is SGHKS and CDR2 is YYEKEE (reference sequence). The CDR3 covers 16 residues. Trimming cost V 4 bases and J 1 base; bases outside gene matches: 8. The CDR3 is CASSQPGTASGNTIYF. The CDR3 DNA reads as TGTGCCAGCAGCCAGCCTGGGACAGCGTCTGGAAACACCATATATTTT.

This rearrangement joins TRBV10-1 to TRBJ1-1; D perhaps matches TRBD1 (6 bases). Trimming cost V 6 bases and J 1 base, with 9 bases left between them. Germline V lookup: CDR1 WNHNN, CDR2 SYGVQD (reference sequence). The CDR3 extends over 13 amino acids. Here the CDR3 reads CASRRQANTEAFF. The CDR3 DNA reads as TGCGCCAGCAGAAGACAGGCGAACACTGAAGCTTTCTTT.

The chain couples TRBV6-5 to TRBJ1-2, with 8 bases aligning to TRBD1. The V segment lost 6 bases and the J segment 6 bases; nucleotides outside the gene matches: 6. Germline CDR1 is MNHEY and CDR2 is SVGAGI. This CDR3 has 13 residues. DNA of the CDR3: TGTGCCAGCAGGGCCGCAGGGGGCGATGGCTACACCTTC. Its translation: CASRAAGGDGYTF.

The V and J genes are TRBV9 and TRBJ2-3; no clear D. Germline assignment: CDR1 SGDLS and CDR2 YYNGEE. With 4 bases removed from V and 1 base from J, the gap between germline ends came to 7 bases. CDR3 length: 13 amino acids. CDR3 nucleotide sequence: TGTGCCAGCAGCCCTTATCGCACAGATACGCAGTATTTT. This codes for CASSPYRTDTQYF.

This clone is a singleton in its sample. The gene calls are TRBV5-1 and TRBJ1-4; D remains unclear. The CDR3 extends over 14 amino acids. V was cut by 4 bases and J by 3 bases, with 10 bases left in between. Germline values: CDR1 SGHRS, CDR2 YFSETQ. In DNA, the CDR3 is TGCGCCAGCAGCGGAGGCTATCCTAATGAAAAACTGTTTTTT. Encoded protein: CASSGGYPNEKLFF.

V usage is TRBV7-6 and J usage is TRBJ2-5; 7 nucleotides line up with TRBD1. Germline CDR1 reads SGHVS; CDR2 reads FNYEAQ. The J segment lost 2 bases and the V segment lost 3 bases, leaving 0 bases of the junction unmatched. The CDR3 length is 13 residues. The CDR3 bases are TGTGCCAGCAGCTTGGGACAGCAAGAGACCCAGTACTTC. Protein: CASSLGQQETQYF.

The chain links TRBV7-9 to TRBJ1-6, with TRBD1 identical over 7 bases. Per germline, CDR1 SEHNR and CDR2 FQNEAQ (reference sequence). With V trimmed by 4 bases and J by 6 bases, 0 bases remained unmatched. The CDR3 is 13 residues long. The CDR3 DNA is TGTGCCAGCAGCTGGGACAGTAATTCACCCCTCCACTTT. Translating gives CASSWDSNSPLHF.

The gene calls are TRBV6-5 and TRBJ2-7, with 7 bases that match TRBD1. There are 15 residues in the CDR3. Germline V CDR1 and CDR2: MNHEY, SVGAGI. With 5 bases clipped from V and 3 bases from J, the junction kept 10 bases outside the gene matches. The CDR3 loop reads CASSLNWDSGYEQYF. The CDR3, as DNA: TGTGCCAGCAGTCTTAATTGGGACAGCGGCTACGAGCAGTACTTC.

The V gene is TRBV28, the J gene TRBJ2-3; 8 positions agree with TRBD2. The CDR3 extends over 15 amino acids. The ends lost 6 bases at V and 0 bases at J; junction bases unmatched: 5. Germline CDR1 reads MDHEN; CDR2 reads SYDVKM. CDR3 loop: CASSLSGESTDTQYF. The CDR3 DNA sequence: TGTGCCAGCAGCCTTAGCGGGGAAAGCACAGATACGCAGTATTTT.

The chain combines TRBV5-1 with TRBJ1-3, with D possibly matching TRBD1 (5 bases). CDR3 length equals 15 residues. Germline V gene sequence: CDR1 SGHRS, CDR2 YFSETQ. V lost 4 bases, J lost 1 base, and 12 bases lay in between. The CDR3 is CASSPGLLSGNTIYF. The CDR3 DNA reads TGCGCCAGCAGCCCGGGACTCCTGTCTGGAAACACCATATATTTT. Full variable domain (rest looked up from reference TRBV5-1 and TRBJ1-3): KAGVTQTPRYLIKTRGQQVTLSCSPISGHRSVSWYQQTPGQGLQFLFEYFSETQRNKGNFPGRFSGRQFSNSRSEMNVSTLELGDSALYLCASSPGLLSGNTIYFGEGSWLTVV.

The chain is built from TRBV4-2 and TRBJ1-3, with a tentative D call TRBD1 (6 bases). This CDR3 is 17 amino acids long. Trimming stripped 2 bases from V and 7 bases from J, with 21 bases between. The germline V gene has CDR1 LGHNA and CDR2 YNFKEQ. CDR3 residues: CASSQRPGDDIRNTIYF. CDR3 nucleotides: TGTGCCAGCAGCCAACGTCCAGGGGACGATATCCGTAACACCATATATTTT.

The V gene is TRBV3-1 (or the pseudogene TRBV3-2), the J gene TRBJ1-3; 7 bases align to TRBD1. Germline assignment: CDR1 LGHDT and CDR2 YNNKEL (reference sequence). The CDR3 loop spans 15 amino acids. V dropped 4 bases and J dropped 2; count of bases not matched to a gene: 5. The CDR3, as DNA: TGTGCCAGCAGCCGGCCAGACAGGGCTGGAAACACCATATATTTT. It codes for CASSRPDRAGNTIYF.

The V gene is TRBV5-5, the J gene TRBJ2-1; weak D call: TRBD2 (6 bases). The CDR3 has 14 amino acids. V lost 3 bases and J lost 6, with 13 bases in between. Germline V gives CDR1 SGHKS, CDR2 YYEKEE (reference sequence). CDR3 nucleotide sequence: TGTGCCAGCAGCTCGTGGGACTTCCTCAATGAGCAGTTCTTC. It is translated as CASSSWDFLNEQFF. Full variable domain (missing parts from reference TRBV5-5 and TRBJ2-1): DAGVTQSPTHLIKTRGQQVTLRCSPISGHKSVSWYQQVLGQGPQFIFQYYEKEERGRGNFPDRFSARQFPNYSSELNVNALLLGDSALYLCASSSWDFLNEQFFGPGTRLTVL.

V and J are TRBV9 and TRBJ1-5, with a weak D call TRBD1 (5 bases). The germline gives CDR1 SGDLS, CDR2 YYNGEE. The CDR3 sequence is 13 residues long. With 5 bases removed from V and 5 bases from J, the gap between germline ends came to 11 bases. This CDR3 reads CASSERDDQPQHF. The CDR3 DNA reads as TGTGCCAGCAGTGAGCGGGACGATCAGCCCCAGCATTTT.

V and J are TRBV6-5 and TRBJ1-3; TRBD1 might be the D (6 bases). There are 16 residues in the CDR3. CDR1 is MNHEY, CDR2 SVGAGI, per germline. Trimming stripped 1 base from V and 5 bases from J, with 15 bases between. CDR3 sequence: CASSYLGGQGRNTIYF. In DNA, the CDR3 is TGTGCCAGCAGTTACTTGGGGGGGCAGGGCCGAAACACCATATATTTT.

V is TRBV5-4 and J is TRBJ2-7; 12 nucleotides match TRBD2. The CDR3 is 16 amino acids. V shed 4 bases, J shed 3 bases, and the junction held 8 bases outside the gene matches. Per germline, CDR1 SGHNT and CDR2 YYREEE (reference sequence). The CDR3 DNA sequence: TGTGCCAGCAGCCCCACGGGACTAGCGGGCCTCTACGAGCAGTACTTC. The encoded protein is CASSPTGLAGLYEQYF.

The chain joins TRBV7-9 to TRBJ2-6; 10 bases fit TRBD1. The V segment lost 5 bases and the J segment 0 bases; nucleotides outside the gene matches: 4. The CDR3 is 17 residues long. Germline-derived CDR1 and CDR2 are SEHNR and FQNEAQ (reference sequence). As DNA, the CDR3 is TGTGCCAGCAGCCCCGGGACAGGGGTCTCTGGGGCCAACGTCCTGACTTTC. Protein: CASSPGTGVSGANVLTF.

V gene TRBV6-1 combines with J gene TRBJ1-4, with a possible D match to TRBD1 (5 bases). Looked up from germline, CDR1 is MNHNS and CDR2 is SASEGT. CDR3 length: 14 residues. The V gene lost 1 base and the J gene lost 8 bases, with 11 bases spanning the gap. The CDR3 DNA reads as TGTGCCAGCAGTGAAGACAGGTTGCGGGAAAAACTGTTTTTT. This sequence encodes CASSEDRLREKLFF.

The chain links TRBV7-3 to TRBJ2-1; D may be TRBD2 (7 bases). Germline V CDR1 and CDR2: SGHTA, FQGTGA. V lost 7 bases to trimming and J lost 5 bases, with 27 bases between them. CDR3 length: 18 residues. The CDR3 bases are TGTGCCAGCACCCTGGAAGGGGGGGGGCCGACACAGAACAATGAGCAGTTCTTC. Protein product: CASTLEGGGPTQNNEQFF. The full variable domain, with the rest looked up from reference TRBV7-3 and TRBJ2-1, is GAGVSQTPSNKVTEKGKYVELRCDPISGHTALYWYRQSLGQGPEFLIYFQGTGAADDSGLPNDRFFAVRPEGSVSTLKIQRTERGDSAVYLCASTLEGGGPTQNNEQFFGPGTRLTVL.

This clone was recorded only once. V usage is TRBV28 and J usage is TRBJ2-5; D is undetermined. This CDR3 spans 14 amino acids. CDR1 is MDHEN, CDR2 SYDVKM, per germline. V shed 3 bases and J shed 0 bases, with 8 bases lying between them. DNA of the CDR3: TGTGCCAGCAGTTTTGCCCAGTACCAAGAGACCCAGTACTTC. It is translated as CASSFAQYQETQYF.

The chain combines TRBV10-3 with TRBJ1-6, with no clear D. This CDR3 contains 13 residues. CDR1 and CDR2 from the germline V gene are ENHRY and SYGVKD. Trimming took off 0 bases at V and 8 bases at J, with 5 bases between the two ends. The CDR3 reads CAISESADSPLHF. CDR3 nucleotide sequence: TGTGCCATCAGTGAGTCTGCAGATTCACCCCTCCACTTT.

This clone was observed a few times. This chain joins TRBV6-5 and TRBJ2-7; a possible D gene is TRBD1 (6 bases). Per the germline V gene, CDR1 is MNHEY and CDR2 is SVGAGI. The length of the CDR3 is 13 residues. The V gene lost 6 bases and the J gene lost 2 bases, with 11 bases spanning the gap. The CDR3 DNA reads TGTGCCAGCAGGTTCGGACAGACCTACGAGCAGTACTTC. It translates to CASRFGQTYEQYF.

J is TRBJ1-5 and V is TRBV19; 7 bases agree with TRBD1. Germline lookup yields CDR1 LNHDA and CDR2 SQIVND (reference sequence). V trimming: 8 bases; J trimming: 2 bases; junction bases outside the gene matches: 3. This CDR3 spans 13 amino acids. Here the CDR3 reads CASHDRGNQPQHF. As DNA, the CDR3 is TGTGCCAGTCACGACAGGGGCAATCAGCCCCAGCATTTT.

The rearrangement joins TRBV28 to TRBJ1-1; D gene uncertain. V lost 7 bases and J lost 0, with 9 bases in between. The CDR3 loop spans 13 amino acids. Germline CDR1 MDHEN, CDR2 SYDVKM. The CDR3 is CASIADMNTEAFF. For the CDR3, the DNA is TGTGCCAGCATTGCAGACATGAACACTGAAGCTTTCTTT.

The CDR3 here is CASSPIYRSGGGNEQFF. DNA of the CDR3: TGTGCCAGTAGTCCCATTTATCGGAGCGGGGGGGGCAATGAGCAGTTCTTC. The rearrangement links TRBV19 to TRBJ2-1; 10 nucleotides line up with TRBD2. Germline V gene sequence: CDR1 LNHDA, CDR2 SQIVND (reference sequence). The CDR3 runs 17 residues. V lost 5 bases to trimming and J lost 6 bases; unmatched junction nucleotides: 13. Full variable domain (missing parts from reference TRBV19 and TRBJ2-1): DGGITQSPKYLFRKEGQNVTLSCEQNLNHDAMYWYRQDPGQGLRLIYYSQIVNDFQKGDIAEGYSVSREKKESFPLTVTSAQKNPTAFYLCASSPIYRSGGGNEQFFGPGTRLTVL.

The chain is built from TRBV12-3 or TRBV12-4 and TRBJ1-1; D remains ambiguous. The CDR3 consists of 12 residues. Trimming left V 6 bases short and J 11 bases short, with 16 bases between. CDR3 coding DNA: TGTGCCAGCAGAAGCGGGTCGTTTGCGGCTTTCTTT. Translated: CASRSGSFAAFF.

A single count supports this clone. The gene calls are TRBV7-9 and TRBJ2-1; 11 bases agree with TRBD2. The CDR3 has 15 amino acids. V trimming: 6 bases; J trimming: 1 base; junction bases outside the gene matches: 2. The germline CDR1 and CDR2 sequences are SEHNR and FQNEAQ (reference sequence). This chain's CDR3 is CASSVAGGSYNEQFF. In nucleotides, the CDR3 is TGTGCCAGCAGTGTAGCGGGAGGGTCCTACAATGAGCAGTTCTTC.